This T cell receptor (beta chain) was recorded in a study of T cell changes during pregnancy in multiple sclerosis. Repertoires were generated with immunoSEQ multiplex PCR, while TCRdb's copy carries only in-frame clones and drops some. The sample has about 93,000 clones; around 92% are singletons. V was trimmed by 0 bases and J by 6 bases, leaving 14 bases between them. The CDR3 is 16 residues long. CDR1 and CDR2 (germline): MNHEY, SVGAGI. This receptor was obtained from a female donor with multiple sclerosis, enrolled in a pregnancy study. This specimen consisted of peripheral blood, obtained after pregnancy. The V gene is TRBV6-5, the J gene TRBJ2-2; no clear D. The CDR3 loop reads CASSYSIPSTAGELFF. In DNA, the CDR3 is TGTGCCAGCAGTTACTCGATCCCAAGCACGGCCGGGGAGCTGTTTTTT.